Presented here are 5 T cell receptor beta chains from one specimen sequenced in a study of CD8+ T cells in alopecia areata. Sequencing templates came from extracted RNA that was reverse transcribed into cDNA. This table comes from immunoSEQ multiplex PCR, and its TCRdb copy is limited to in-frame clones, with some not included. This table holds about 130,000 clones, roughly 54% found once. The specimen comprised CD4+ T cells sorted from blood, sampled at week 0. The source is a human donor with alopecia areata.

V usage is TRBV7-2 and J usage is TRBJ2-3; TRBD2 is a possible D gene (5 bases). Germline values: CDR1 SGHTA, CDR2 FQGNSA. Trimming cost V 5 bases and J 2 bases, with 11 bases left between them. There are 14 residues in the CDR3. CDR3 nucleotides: TGTGCCAGCAGCCTAACTAGAACCACAGATACGCAGTATTTT. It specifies CASSLTRTTDTQYF.

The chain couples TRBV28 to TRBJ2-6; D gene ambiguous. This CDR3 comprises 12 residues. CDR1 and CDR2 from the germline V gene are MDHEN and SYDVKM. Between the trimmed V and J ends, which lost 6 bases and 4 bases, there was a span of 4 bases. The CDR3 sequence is CASSSGANVLTF. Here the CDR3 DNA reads TGTGCCAGCAGCTCCGGGGCCAACGTCCTGACTTTC.

CDR3 loop: CASSCPDRGCGYTF. The DNA for the CDR3 is TGTGCCAGCAGTTGCCCGGACAGGGGTTGTGGCTACACCTTC. The V gene is TRBV28, the J gene TRBJ1-2, with TRBD1 identical over 9 bases. CDR3 size: 14 residues. Germline CDR1 MDHEN, CDR2 SYDVKM. The ends lost 4 bases at V and 7 bases at J; junction bases unmatched: 7.

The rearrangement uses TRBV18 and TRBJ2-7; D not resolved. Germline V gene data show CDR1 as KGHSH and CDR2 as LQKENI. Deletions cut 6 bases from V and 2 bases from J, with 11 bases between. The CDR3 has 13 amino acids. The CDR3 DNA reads TGTGCCAGCTCTCCTCCTGGGGCCTACGAGCAGTACTTC. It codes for CASSPPGAYEQYF.

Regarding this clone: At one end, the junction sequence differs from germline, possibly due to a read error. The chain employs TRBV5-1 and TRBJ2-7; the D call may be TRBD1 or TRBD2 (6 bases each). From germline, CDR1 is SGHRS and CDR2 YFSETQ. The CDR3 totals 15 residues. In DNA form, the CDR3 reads TGTGCCAGCAGCTTACCGGGGGCGCAAGGATACGAGCAGTACTTC. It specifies CASSLPGAQGYEQYF.